This TCR beta chain was recovered during a study of blood T cell repertoires in COVID-19. This clone was seen only once. CDR1 and CDR2 from the germline V gene are LNHDA and SQIVND (reference sequence). V lost 6 bases, J lost 9 bases, and 7 bases stayed unmatched. This CDR3 has 15 amino acids. The table came from immunoSEQ multiplex PCR; TCRdb's copy has only in-frame clones and leaves some out. The sample yields 200,000 or so clones, more than 85% seen once. The chain combines TRBV19 with TRBJ2-1, with 14 nucleotides matching TRBD2. The sequence was collected from a man in his sixties with COVID-19, enrolled during active disease. Material: peripheral blood. The CDR3 bases are TGTGCCAGTAGCCTTACCGGGACTAGCGGGAGTGAGCAGTTCTTC. This encodes CASSLTGTSGSEQFF. The full variable domain, rest sourced from reference TRBV19 and TRBJ2-1, is DGGITQSPKYLFRKEGQNVTLSCEQNLNHDAMYWYRQDPGQGLRLIYYSQIVNDFQKGDIAEGYSVSREKKESFPLTVTSAQKNPTAFYLCASSLTGTSGSEQFFGPGTRLTVL.